This T cell receptor (beta chain) appears in the sequencing data of a study of cytomegalovirus exposure and HLA in healthy donors. Study results and caveats: According to reports, the classifier identified cytomegalovirus status with high specificity and sensitivity. A later analysis linked a missense variant in DCLRE1C to the trimming of TCR beta V and J genes.

This CDR3 has 16 residues. In germline, CDR1 is SGHVS, CDR2 FNYEAQ. V was cut by 5 bases and J by 1 base, with 16 bases left in between. As concerns this clone: Its antigen is still unknown.

The PCR was carried out with 60 Vbeta primers and 13 Jbeta primers. The protocol was immunoSEQ multiplex PCR, while the TCRdb copy is restricted to in-frame clones and leaves out a portion. There are about 120,000 clones in the sample; 81% occur only once, and 2.2% lies in the top ten. Donors counted as nominally healthy when sampled, yet unrecorded immune exposures were likely. The sequence was collected from a woman between 40 and 50 years old in good health and CMV-seronegative. The chain couples TRBV7-6 to TRBJ2-3; TRBD2 might be the D (6 bases). What was sequenced was PBMCs. The CDR3 DNA reads as TGTGCCAGCAGCCATAGCGGAGGGGTGGGCACAGATACGCAGTATTTT. It yields the protein CASSHSGGVGTDTQYF.